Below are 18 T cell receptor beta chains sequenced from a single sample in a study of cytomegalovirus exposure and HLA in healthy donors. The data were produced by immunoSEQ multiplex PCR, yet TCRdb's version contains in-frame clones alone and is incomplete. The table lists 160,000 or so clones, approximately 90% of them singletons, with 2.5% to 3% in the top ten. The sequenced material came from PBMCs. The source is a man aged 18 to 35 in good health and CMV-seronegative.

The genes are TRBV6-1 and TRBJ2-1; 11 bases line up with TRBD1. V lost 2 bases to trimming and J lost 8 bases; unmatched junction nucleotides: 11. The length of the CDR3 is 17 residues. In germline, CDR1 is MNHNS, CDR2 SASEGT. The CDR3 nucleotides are TGTGCCAGCAGTGAATTTCGGGACAGGGGGAATTTCGATGAGCAGTTCTTC. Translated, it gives CASSEFRDRGNFDEQFF.

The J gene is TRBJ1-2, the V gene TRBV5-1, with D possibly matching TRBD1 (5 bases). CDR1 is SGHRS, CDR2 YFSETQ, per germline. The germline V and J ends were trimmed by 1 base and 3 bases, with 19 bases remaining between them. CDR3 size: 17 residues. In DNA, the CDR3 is TGCGCCAGCAGCTTGTCTGGTCTCGGGGCGGGGGACTATGGCTACACCTTC. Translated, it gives CASSLSGLGAGDYGYTF.

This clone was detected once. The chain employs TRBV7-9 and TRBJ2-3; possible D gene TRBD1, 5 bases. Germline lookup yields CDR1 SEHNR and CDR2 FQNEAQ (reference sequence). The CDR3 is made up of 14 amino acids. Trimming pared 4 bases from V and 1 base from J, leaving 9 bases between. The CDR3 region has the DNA TGTGCCAGCAGCTCGATGACAGGCACAGATACGCAGTATTTT. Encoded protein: CASSSMTGTDTQYF.

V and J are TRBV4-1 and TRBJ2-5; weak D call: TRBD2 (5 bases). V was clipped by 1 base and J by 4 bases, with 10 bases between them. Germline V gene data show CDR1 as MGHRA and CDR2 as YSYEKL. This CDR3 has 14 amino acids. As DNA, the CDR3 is TGCGCCAGCAGCCAAGGGACTGTGGGAGAGACCCAGTACTTC. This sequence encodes CASSQGTVGETQYF.

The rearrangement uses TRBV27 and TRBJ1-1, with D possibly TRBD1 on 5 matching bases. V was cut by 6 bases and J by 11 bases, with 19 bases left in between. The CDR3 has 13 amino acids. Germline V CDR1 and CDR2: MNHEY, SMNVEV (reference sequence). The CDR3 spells CASRSVGLVRAFF. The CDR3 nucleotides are TGTGCCAGCAGATCTGTGGGGCTCGTTCGGGCTTTCTTT.

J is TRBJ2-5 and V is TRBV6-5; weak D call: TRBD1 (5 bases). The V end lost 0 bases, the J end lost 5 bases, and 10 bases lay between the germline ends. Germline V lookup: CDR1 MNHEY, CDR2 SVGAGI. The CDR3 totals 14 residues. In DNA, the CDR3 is TGTGCCAGCAGTTACTCAGCAGGGCTGGAGACCCAGTACTTC. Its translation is CASSYSAGLETQYF.

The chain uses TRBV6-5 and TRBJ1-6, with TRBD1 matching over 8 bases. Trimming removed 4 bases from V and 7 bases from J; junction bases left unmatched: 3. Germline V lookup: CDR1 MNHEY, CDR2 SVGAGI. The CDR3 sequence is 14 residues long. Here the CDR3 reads CASSLQGGNSPLHF. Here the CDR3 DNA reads TGTGCCAGCAGTTTACAGGGGGGCAATTCACCCCTCCACTTT.

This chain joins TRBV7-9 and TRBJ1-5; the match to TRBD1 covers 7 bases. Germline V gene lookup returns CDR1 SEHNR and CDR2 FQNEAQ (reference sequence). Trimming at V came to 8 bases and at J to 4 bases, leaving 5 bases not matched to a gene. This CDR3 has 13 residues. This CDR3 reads CASQDRANQPQHF. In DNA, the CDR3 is TGTGCCAGCCAAGACAGGGCTAATCAGCCCCAGCATTTT.

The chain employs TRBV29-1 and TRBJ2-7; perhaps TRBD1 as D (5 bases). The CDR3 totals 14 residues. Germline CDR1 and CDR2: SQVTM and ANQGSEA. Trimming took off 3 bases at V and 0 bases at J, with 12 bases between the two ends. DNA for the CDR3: TGCAGCGTTGAGTTGCAGGGTAGCTCCTACGAGCAGTACTTC. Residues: CSVELQGSSYEQYF.

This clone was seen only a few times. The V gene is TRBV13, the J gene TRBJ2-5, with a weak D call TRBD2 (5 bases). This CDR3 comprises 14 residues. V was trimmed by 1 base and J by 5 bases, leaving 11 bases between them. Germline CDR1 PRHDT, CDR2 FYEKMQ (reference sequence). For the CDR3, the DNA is TGTGCCAGCAGCTTAGCCCGGGGAAAGGAGACCCAGTACTTC. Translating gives CASSLARGKETQYF.

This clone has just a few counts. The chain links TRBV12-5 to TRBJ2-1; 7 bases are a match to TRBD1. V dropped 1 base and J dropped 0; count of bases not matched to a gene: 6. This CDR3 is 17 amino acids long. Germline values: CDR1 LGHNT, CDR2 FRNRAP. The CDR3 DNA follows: TGTGCTAGTGGTTTGGGCGCCGCAGGGGGCTCCTACAATGAGCAGTTCTTC. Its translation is CASGLGAAGGSYNEQFF.

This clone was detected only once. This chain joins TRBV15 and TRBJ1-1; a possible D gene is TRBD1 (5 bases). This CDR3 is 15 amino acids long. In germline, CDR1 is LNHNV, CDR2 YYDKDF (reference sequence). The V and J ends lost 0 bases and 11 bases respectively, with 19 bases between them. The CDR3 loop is CATSRDRRIQGGAFF. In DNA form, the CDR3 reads TGTGCCACCAGCAGAGATCGCCGAATCCAGGGTGGGGCTTTCTTT. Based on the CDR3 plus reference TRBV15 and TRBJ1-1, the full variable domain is DAMVIQNPRYQVTQFGKPVTLSCSQTLNHNVMYWYQQKSSQAPKLLFHYYDKDFNNEADTPDNFQSRRPNTSFCFLDIRSPGLGDTAMYLCATSRDRRIQGGAFFGQGTRLTVV.

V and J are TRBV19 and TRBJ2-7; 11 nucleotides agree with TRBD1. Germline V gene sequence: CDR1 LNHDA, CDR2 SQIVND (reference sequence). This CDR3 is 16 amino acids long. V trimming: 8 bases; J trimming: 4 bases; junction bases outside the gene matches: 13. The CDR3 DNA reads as TGTGCCAGTGGGAAATTGGGACAGGGGGATCGGTACGAGCAGTACTTC. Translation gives CASGKLGQGDRYEQYF.

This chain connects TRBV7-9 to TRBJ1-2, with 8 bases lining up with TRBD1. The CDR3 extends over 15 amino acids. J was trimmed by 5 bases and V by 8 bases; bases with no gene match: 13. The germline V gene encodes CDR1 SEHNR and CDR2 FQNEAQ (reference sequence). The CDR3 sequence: CASGPRDRRTYGYTF. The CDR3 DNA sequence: TGTGCCAGCGGACCTCGGGACAGGCGCACATATGGCTACACCTTC.

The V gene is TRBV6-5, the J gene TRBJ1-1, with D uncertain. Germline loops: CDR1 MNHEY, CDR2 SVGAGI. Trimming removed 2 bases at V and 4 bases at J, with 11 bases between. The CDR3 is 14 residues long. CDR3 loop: CASSYRYVGTEAFF. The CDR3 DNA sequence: TGTGCCAGCAGTTACCGATACGTCGGCACTGAAGCTTTCTTT.

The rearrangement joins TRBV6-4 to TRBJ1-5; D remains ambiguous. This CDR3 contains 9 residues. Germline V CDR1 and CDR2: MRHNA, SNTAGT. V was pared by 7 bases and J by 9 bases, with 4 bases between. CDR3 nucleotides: TGTGCCAGCACCAGGCCCCAGCATTTT. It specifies CASTRPQHF.

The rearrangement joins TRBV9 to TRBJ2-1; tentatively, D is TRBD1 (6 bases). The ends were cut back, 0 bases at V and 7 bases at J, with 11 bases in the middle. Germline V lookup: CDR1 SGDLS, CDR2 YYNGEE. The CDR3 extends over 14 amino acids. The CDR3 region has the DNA TGTGCCAGCAGCGTAGGGTCAAGGGGGAATGAGCAGTTCTTC. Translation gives CASSVGSRGNEQFF.

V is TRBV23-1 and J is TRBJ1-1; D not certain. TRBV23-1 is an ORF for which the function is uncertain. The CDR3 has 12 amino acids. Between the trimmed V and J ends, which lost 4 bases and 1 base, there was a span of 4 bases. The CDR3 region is CASSPGNTEAFF. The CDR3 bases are TGCGCCAGCAGTCCGGGGAACACTGAAGCTTTCTTT.